This T cell receptor (beta chain) was found in a study of T cell repertoires in cytomegalovirus infection. The wider study: Signatures in public TCR beta sequences pointed to both CMV infection and matching HLA type. Study-level findings and limits: Adding up the frequency of public TCR beta families identified people who carried CMV plus the relevant HLA.

One entry per CDR3 protein, called by TCRdb with MiXCR from the reads. This table has about 360,000 distinct CDR3 sequences, 34% appearing once. The V end lost 5 bases, the J end lost 8 bases, and 7 bases lay between the germline ends. Germline V CDR1 and CDR2: SNHLY, FYNNEI. The CDR3 has 11 amino acids. This clonotype was detected only a few times. As yet, its antigen is unknown. This clonotype was sampled from a human donor in good health (CMV status not recorded). Some clones in this sample may be carry-over from other donors' samples. The J gene is TRBJ2-1, the V gene TRBV2, with D hard to call. Sequenced material: cultured PBMCs, taken from culture after CMV antigen stimulation. CDR3 coding DNA: TGTGCCAGCAGTCCCCCCCATGAGCAGTTCTTC. As protein: CASSPPHEQFF.